Listed below are T cell receptor beta chains from one sample, sequenced in a study of Graves' ophthalmopathy and Graves' hyperthyroidism. Each CDR3 protein is one row after TCRdb ran MiXCR on the multiplex PCR reads. The table lists about 740,000 distinct CDR3 sequences, around 40% of them singletons. Sequencing was carried out using peripheral blood. The receptors shown here come from an adult man with Graves' ophthalmopathy. The CDR3 runs from the conserved cysteine through the conserved F or W. Each record gives: CDR3 length, V gene, D gene, J gene, CDR3 protein. D genes are given only for firm matches.

14,TRBV2,-,TRBJ2-5,CASSEYGRSATQYF
12,TRBV5-1,-,TRBJ2-7,CASSPHGDEQYF
15,TRBV7-2,-,TRBJ1-4,CASSQTVSTNEKLFF
15,TRBV7-6,TRBD2,TRBJ2-5,CASSSTPGLGKTQYF
15,TRBV5-1,-,TRBJ1-2,CASSLGGTPFYGYTF
16,TRBV10-3,TRBD1,TRBJ1-5,CAISVTDRDIGQPQHF
12,TRBV12-3/TRBV12-4,-,TRBJ1-1,CASSSAQGPGFF
14,TRBV24-1,TRBD1,TRBJ2-7,CASSPTDRPYEQYF
15,TRBV7-8,-,TRBJ1-4,CASSLIGGRNEKLFF
15,TRBV20-1,TRBD2,TRBJ2-7,CSACPASGSGYEQYF
14,TRBV25-1,-,TRBJ1-4,CASSALETNEKLFF
11,TRBV7-8,-,TRBJ2-7,CASSLLHEQYF
15,TRBV7-9,-,TRBJ1-4,CASSPDGATNEKLFF
14,TRBV10-3,TRBD1,TRBJ1-2,CAISALTGARGYTF
15,TRBV28,-,TRBJ2-5,CASSIRQPSQETQYF
14,TRBV6-2/TRBV6-3,-,TRBJ2-5,CASSPDPPGETQYF
15,TRBV7-2,-,TRBJ2-2,CASSLRSGNTGELFF
14,TRBV12-3/TRBV12-4,TRBD1,TRBJ2-7,CASSPLQGAYEQYF
12,TRBV6-5,-,TRBJ1-1,CASSRTAGRAFF
15,TRBV10-3,-,TRBJ1-1,CAISVAGIMNTEAFF
15,TRBV5-1,TRBD1,TRBJ2-7,CASSWGTGGMNEQYF
17,TRBV5-6,-,TRBJ2-2,CASSLPGAAANTGELFF
14,TRBV20-1,-,TRBJ2-7,CSARGGQGLAEQYF
15,TRBV9,-,TRBJ2-7,CASSDGTGALYEQYF
16,TRBV7-9,-,TRBJ2-5,CASSLGYITGEETQYF
15,TRBV24-1,-,TRBJ1-5,CASSPSTITHQPQHF
15,TRBV6-5,-,TRBJ1-1,CASSYSTRVMGVTFF
15,TRBV6-6,-,TRBJ2-7,CASTLRSPSGWEQYF
14,TRBV25-1,-,TRBJ2-7,CASSDSAGDGEQYF
13,TRBV5-1,-,TRBJ1-6,CASSLDVGTPLHF
14,TRBV10-3,-,TRBJ1-1,CAISEAEMNTEAFF
15,TRBV29-1,TRBD1,TRBJ2-5,CSVGGQGGGQETQYF
15,TRBV7-9,-,TRBJ1-5,CASSQETGGAQPQHF
15,TRBV10-1,-,TRBJ2-7,CASSEGSLGGYEQYF
15,TRBV19,-,TRBJ1-1,CASSIGRGRGTEAFF
15,TRBV7-3,-,TRBJ1-6,CASSTDSGYNSPLHF
14,TRBV7-9,-,TRBJ1-1,CASLPAGQNTEAFF
15,TRBV29-1,-,TRBJ2-6,CSVEEQGTGANVLTF
12,TRBV28,-,TRBJ2-7,CASSWSTYEQYF
11,TRBV29-1,TRBD1,TRBJ1-2,CSARGAGSYTF
15,TRBV7-8,TRBD1,TRBJ1-5,CASSFGQGPNQPQHF
15,TRBV20-1,-,TRBJ2-7,CSARPNTEFWYEQYF
13,TRBV7-9,-,TRBJ2-5,CASSLGIKETQYF
14,TRBV20-1,-,TRBJ1-5,CSARGGIGQQPQHF
14,TRBV2,-,TRBJ2-5,CASSEGQFNQPQYF
14,TRBV20-1,-,TRBJ2-7,CSARGERESYEQYF
14,TRBV7-2,TRBD1,TRBJ1-2,CASSQTGTGEGYTF
15,TRBV7-9,TRBD2,TRBJ2-7,CASSPPRGVGFEQYF
15,TRBV6-5,TRBD1,TRBJ1-5,CASKDRGRGNQPQHF
16,TRBV20-1,TRBD1,TRBJ2-5,CSAIQGALVVGETQYF
15,TRBV13,-,TRBJ1-1,CASSLAGAMNTEAFF
14,TRBV9,-,TRBJ2-7,CASSVGSSPYEQYF
15,TRBV5-4,-,TRBJ1-1,CASTGATDANTEAFF
14,TRBV7-9,-,TRBJ1-2,CASSLIAFRYGYTF